The clone carrying this TCR beta chain was observed once. The antigen is not known. A junction boundary mismatches the germline segment, possibly from a read error. The patients chosen for sequencing had shown expansion of CD8+CD57+ cells (detected by flow cytometry). Severe acquired aplastic anemia was present in every patient. The data stem from a study of CD8+CD57+ T cells in acquired aplastic anemia. Study-wide results and limits: Patients and controls had in common around 29 CD8+ CDR3 sequences. Controls did not differ significantly from patients in CD8+ Simpson's diversity.

This CDR3 contains 15 residues. Germline V gives CDR1 SNHLY, CDR2 FYNNEI. According to the study, genomic DNA was the template for TCR beta VDJ and CDR3 profiling. Each CDR3 protein is one row after TCRdb ran MiXCR on the reads. The sample lists approximately 260,000 distinct CDR3 sequences, around 82% occurring once. The rearrangement uses TRBV2 and TRBJ1-2; D not resolved. This TCR derives from a human donor with aplastic anemia. The sequencing sample was made of sorted CD4+, CD8+, or CD8+CD57+ T cells (not recorded which) from PBMCs. The CDR3 coding sequence is TGTGCCAGCAGTAAACGGGTGGGAGGCTACGAGCAGTACTTCTTC. It specifies CASSKRVGGYEQYFF.